This is a list of T cell receptor beta chains from one sample in a study of T cells in localized non-small cell lung cancer. This table comes from immunoSEQ multiplex PCR, and its TCRdb copy is limited to in-frame clones, with some not included. The table has about 78,000 clones, about four fifths seen once; the top ten hold 2.8%. Sequencing used peripheral blood, obtained before any cancer treatment. These receptors all stem from a man aged 35 to 69 with stage I lung adenocarcinoma. The CDR3 runs from the conserved cysteine through the conserved F or W. Each record gives: V gene, J gene, CDR3 length, D gene, clone size, CDR3 DNA, CDR3 protein. The D gene is left open where the match is weak. Clone size is not always given. Where it is, it says once, few, many or a class for expanded clones.

TRBV5-8	TRBJ2-7	20	.	.	TGTGCCAGCAGCCCAGGCTTTACCGTGCCGGGCCTAAGATGGGGTTACGAGCAGTACTTC	CASSPGFTVPGLRWGYEQYF
TRBV2	TRBJ2-1	13	.	.	TGTGCCAGCAGTCCCTGGGCAGGTGGTGAGCAGTTCTTC	CASSPWAGGEQFF
TRBV7-8	TRBJ1-3	14	.	.	TGTGCGGTGAGAGGGGATCGCTTTGGAAACACCATATATTTT	CAVRGDRFGNTIYF
TRBV14	TRBJ1-2	14	TRBD1	.	TGTGCCAGCAGCTTGGGACAGGGAGGCTATGGCTACACCTTC	CASSLGQGGYGYTF
TRBV30	TRBJ1-5	13	.	few	TGTGCCTGGAGTAGCCAGGGGCTTCAGCCCCAGCATTTT	CAWSSQGLQPQHF
TRBV6-5	TRBJ2-2	14	.	.	TGTGCCAGCAGTTACACAGTGGTCGCCGGGGAGCTGTTTTTT	CASSYTVVAGELFF
TRBV29-1	TRBJ2-5	14	TRBD1	once	TGCAGCGTTGCCGGGACAGGGACGGGGGAGACCCAGTACTTC	CSVAGTGTGETQYF
TRBV6-6	TRBJ2-1	12	.	.	TGTGCCAGCAGGACGGAATACAATGAGCAGTTCTTC	CASRTEYNEQFF
TRBV7-9	TRBJ2-2	14	.	.	TGTGCCAGCAGCCACCCATCACGTACCGGGGAGCTGTTTTTT	CASSHPSRTGELFF
TRBV5-6	TRBJ2-5	12	.	.	TGTGCCAGCAGCTGGAGGGGGGAGACCCAGTACTTC	CASSWRGETQYF
TRBV9	TRBJ2-7	14	TRBD1	once	TGTGCCAGCAGCCCCCGGGACAGCACCTACGAGCAGTACTTC	CASSPRDSTYEQYF
TRBV6-6	TRBJ2-2	13	.	once	TGTGCCAGTAGAGAGATGGGCACCGGGGAGCTGTTTTTT	CASREMGTGELFF
TRBV6-1	TRBJ1-5	13	TRBD1	.	TGTGCCAGCAGCAGACAGGGGTGGCAGCCCCAGCATTTT	CASSRQGWQPQHF
TRBV28	TRBJ2-7	13	.	few	TGTGCCAGCAGTTTTAAGCTCTCCTACGAGCAGTACTTC	CASSFKLSYEQYF
TRBV5-6	TRBJ1-1	16	.	.	TGTGCCAGCAGCACCACGGAAGTTCTCTCCGGCACTGAAGCTTTCTTT	CASSTTEVLSGTEAFF
TRBV5-1	TRBJ2-7	13	.	once	TGCGCCAGCAGCTTGGAAGCGGCTTACGAGCAGTACTTC	CASSLEAAYEQYF
TRBV28	TRBJ1-3	13	.	.	TGTGCCAGCAGTTTACAGGGGAGAAACACCATATATTTT	CASSLQGRNTIYF
TRBV6-5	TRBJ1-1	14	.	.	TGTGCCAGCAGGACGAACAGGCGGAACACTGAAGCTTTCTTT	CASRTNRRNTEAFF
TRBV18	TRBJ2-1	15	.	.	TGTGCCAGCTCACCAGGGCTAGCGAGGTACAATGAGCAGTTCTTC	CASSPGLARYNEQFF
TRBV30	TRBJ1-2	11	.	few	TGTGCCTGGGCTTGGGGGACTGGCTACACCTTC	CAWAWGTGYTF
TRBV5-1	TRBJ2-2	15	.	.	TGCGCCAGCAGCTTGAGGGCAGGAGGTACCGGGGAGCTGTTTTTT	CASSLRAGGTGELFF
TRBV6-6	TRBJ2-2	16	TRBD1	.	TGTGCCAGCAGCAACCCCGGGACAGGGCTCACCGGGGAGCTGTTTTTT	CASSNPGTGLTGELFF
TRBV28	TRBJ2-1	16	TRBD2	.	TGTGCCAGCAGTTCCCCTCTAGCGGGGATGTACAATGAGCAGTTCTTC	CASSSPLAGMYNEQFF
TRBV5-8	TRBJ2-5	15	.	.	TGTGCCAGCAGCCTGGGATTAACGAGTTTAGAGACCCAGTACTTC	CASSLGLTSLETQYF
TRBV9	TRBJ2-2	16	.	.	TGTGCCAGCAGCGGGTCCGGGACGGTGAACACCGGGGAGCTGTTTTTT	CASSGSGTVNTGELFF
TRBV28	TRBJ2-7	18	.	.	TGTGCCAGCATCCCAGCGGTGTCGGGTTATGAGCTCCCCTACGAGCAGTACTTC	CASIPAVSGYELPYEQYF
TRBV10-2	TRBJ2-2	18	.	.	TGCGCCGGGGGATCCGAGACAGAGATTCTTGGAGGGACCGGGGAGCTGTTTTTT	CAGGSETEILGGTGELFF
TRBV15	TRBJ1-6	15	.	few	TGTGCCACCAGCAGAGGGGACCGAAACCGTTCACCCCTCCACTTT	CATSRGDRNRSPLHF